A selection of T cell receptor beta chains follows, all from one sample in a study of lymphopenia after photon versus proton radiotherapy. Libraries were prepared by immunoSEQ multiplex PCR; TCRdb keeps only in-frame clonotypes and omits some of them. The repertoire consists of approximately 2,900 clones, with approximately 94% occurring once and the leading ten covering 1.5% to 2%. The sequencing here drew on peripheral blood, taken from a patient treated with photon-based radiotherapy. The receptors come from a woman aged 65 to 85 with pancreatic cancer. The CDR3 runs from the conserved cysteine through the conserved F or W. A D gene is named only where the DNA matches it firmly. Rows may omit the clone size; those that give it use once, few, many or a size class.

D,V,J,size,DNA,CDR3
NA,TRBV28,TRBJ2-7,NA,TGTGCCAGCAGGTCTCTTACGAGAGGGCTGCAGTACTTC,CASRSLTRGLQYF
NA,TRBV28,TRBJ2-1,once,TGTGCCAGCAGTTTGGCAGCCAATGAGCAGTTCTTC,CASSLAANEQFF
TRBD2,TRBV29-1,TRBJ2-7,NA,TGCAGCGTTGTAGGGCTAGCGGGAGGTCTTACCTACGAGCAGTACTTC,CSVVGLAGGLTYEQYF
NA,TRBV5-8,TRBJ1-5,once,TGTGCCAGCAGCCAAGGTAATAAGCCCCAGCATTTT,CASSQGNKPQHF
TRBD2,TRBV5-6,TRBJ2-7,NA,TGTGCCAGCAGCTTGGATCCCCGCGGGGGCTACGAGCAGTACTTC,CASSLDPRGGYEQYF
NA,TRBV30,TRBJ1-4,NA,TGTGCCTGGACCTCCGTGCGAGGCAACCAAAAACTGTTTTTT,CAWTSVRGNQKLFF
NA,TRBV5-1,TRBJ2-7,NA,TGCGCCAGCAGCCACGGGACGGAACCCTACGAGCAGTACTTC,CASSHGTEPYEQYF
TRBD1,TRBV25-1,TRBJ1-2,NA,TGTGCCAGCAGTGAGACAGGGTATGGCTACACCTTC,CASSETGYGYTF
NA,TRBV6-5,TRBJ1-4,NA,TGTGCCAGCAGATCCCAGACAGGCCCTAATGAAAAACTGTTTTTT,CASRSQTGPNEKLFF
NA,TRBV27,TRBJ1-1,once,TGTGCCAGCAGTGGGAAACCAACGGTGAACACTGAAGCTTTCTTT,CASSGKPTVNTEAFF
NA,TRBV6-1,TRBJ2-7,NA,TGTGCCAGCAGGGAGGAAAGGTCCTACGAGCAGTACTTC,CASREERSYEQYF
NA,TRBV30,TRBJ1-4,few,TGTGCCTGGGCCATGGACGGTAATGAAAAACTGTTTTTT,CAWAMDGNEKLFF
TRBD1,TRBV5-6,TRBJ1-4,NA,TGTGCCAGCAGCGTCTCGGGACAGAATGAAAAACTGTTTTTT,CASSVSGQNEKLFF
NA,TRBV12-5,TRBJ1-1,NA,TGTGCTAGTGGTTTGGGCGGTCTGGGGCAGGGAGGAATAGCTTTCTTT,CASGLGGLGQGGIAFF
NA,TRBV27,TRBJ2-7,NA,TGTGCCAGCAGTCCCGGGACGGACTTTTCGCTCGAGCAGTACTTC,CASSPGTDFSLEQYF
TRBD2,TRBV18,TRBJ2-3,NA,TGTGCCAGCTCGGAGGGGACTAGCGGGAGTCTAAAGCAGTATTTT,CASSEGTSGSLKQYF
TRBD1,TRBV6-1,TRBJ1-2,NA,TGTGCCAGCAGTGAAGCACAGGGGGGACCCTTGGGAGGCTACACCTTC,CASSEAQGGPLGGYTF
NA,TRBV10-1,TRBJ1-4,NA,TGCGCCAGCAGTGTTAACAGATCAACTAATGAAAAACTGTTTTTT,CASSVNRSTNEKLFF